The TCR beta chain under discussion was sequenced for a study of vaccination effects on CD4 cells after COVID-19. Study outcomes and limitations: Marked clonal contraction of infection- and vaccine-induced clones was seen late after vaccination.

Comments on this clone: Its antigen remains unidentified.

Subsequent to a culture period of more than 8 days, CD4+ T cells were isolated. A half-medium replacement with IL-2 medium was carried out on days 3 and 7. Some clones are missing from TCRdb's copy, which holds only in-frame ones; the method was immunoSEQ multiplex PCR. The repertoire holds 40,000 or so clones, with roughly 74% as singletons. This CDR3 region has 20 residues. CDR1 is KGHSH, CDR2 LQKENI, per germline. V lost 0 bases and J lost 0, with 21 bases in between. This clonotype originated in a human donor who received a COVID-19 vaccine. This chain uses TRBV18 with TRBJ1-3; the D is unclear. Sequencing was performed on CD4+ T cells from PBMCs cultured without peptide, taken before COVID-19 vaccination. CDR3 coding DNA: TGTGCCAGCTCACCACCCGGGTCGCAGAGGACGGTTAGCTCTGGAAACACCATATATTTT. Its translation: CASSPPGSQRTVSSGNTIYF.